Included here is one TCR beta chain sequence, with context. What it binds is not known. This record comes from a study of graft-versus-host responses after intestinal transplantation. Study-level information: Recipients obtained multivisceral, liver-intestinal, or isolated intestinal transplants. All of the recipients had induction that used anti-thymocyte globulin, then tacrolimus and steroids for about 3 years. Study-wide results and caveats: Investigators detected GvH clones in recipient marrow, with some emerging earlier in ileum or blood.

TCRdb's table, derived via immunoSEQ multiplex PCR, lists solely in-frame clones and lacks some. In the table there are around 15,000 clones, roughly three fifths of which are singletons. Trimming removed 0 bases from V and 5 bases from J, with 14 bases in between. The CDR3 is made up of 16 amino acids. Germline lookup yields CDR1 SGHRS and CDR2 YFSETQ. Graft-derived tissue was subjected to processing to liberate intraepithelial and lamina propria lymphocytes. The chain recombines TRBV5-1 with TRBJ2-2; tentatively, D is TRBD2 (7 bases). The TCR was taken from a human patient who received an intestinal transplant, so some T cells may come from the graft donor. The sequencing here drew on ileum tissue, taken 524 days after transplant. This CDR3 is CASSLGGGVGTGELFF. The CDR3 DNA reads TGCGCCAGCAGCTTGGGGGGGGGCGTCGGAACCGGGGAGCTGTTTTTT.